The T cell receptor beta chain described here comes from a study of Graves' ophthalmopathy and Graves' hyperthyroidism. Overall study results and limits: Most thyroid-expanded clonotypes exceeding 0.001 frequency were also found in blood.

This clonotype was counted many times. Its antigen is undetermined. Trimming stripped 6 bases from V and 2 bases from J, with 17 bases between. This CDR3 is built from 15 residues. Germline lookup yields CDR1 SGHNT and CDR2 YENEEA. RNA transcripts served as template for amplifying TCR beta CDR3 sequences. The workflow started with a first-round RT-PCR run with HTBI primers and then moved on to a second-round multiplex PCR. TCRdb reprocessed the multiplex PCR reads via MiXCR and lists one record per CDR3 protein. The table lists hundreds of thousands of distinct CDR3 sequences, about two fifths of them singletons, with about 3.3% in the top ten.

This chain joins TRBV11-3 and TRBJ2-7; maybe TRBD1 (6 bases). The clonotype was recovered from an adult man with Graves' ophthalmopathy. Sequences were obtained from peripheral blood. This CDR3 reads CASRDWTAFPYEQYF. The CDR3, as DNA: TGTGCCAGCAGGGATTGGACAGCATTTCCCTACGAGCAGTACTTC.